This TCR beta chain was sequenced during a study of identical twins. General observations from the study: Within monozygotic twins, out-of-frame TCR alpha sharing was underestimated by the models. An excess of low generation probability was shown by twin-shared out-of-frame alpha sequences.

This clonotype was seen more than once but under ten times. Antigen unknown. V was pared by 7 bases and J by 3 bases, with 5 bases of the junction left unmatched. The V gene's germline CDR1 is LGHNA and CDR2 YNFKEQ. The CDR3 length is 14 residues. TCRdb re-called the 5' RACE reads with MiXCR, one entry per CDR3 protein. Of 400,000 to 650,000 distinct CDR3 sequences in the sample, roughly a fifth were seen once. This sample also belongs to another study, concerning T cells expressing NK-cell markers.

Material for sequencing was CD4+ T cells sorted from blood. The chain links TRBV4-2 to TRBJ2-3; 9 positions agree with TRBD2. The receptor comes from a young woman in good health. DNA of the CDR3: TGTGCCAGCAAATCTAGCGGGGATACAGATACGCAGTATTTT. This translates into CASKSSGDTDTQYF.